This TCR beta chain stems from a study of CD8 T cells in Susac syndrome. As for the study in general: Among sequenced Susac syndrome patients, about 6 had active disease and eight were in remission.

Sequencing of TCR beta was performed on blood CD8+ T cells and on blood CD4+ T cells. RNA totalling about 0.45 to 1 ug underwent reverse transcription with random hexamers. Coverage of TCR beta CDR3 amplification by immunoSEQ multiplex PCR extended to 54 Vbeta and 13 Jbeta. TCRdb used MiXCR to reprocess the immunoSEQ multiplex PCR reads, holding one entry per CDR3 protein. Here the sample spans more than 80,000 distinct CDR3 sequences, roughly 94% being singletons. The CDR3 sequence is 12 residues long. Germline V lookup: CDR1 SQVTM, CDR2 ANQGSEA. The V and J ends lost 2 bases and 2 bases respectively, with 7 bases between them.

This rearrangement joins TRBV29-1 to TRBJ2-7; D ambiguous. This receptor was taken from a human donor with Susac syndrome. The sample comprised CD8+ T cells from PBMCs. CDR3 residues: CSVESAAYEQYF. CDR3 sequence (DNA): TGCAGCGTTGAATCGGCTGCCTACGAGCAGTACTTC.